The 7 T cell receptor beta chains presented below share a single source sample, sequenced in a study of T cells in women clearing cervical HPV infection. Sequencing was performed with immunoSEQ multiplex PCR; in TCRdb, only in-frame clones are kept and a portion is missing. The sample totals around 16,000 clones. Sequencing input: blood buffy coat. These receptors were taken from a woman between 18 and 70 years old with a cervical HPV16 infection that either progressed to CIN3+ or cleared (not recorded which).

About this clone itself: The read ends 3 residues shy of where the CDR3 ends; the end is completed using the germline J gene. V and J are TRBV27 and TRBJ1-5; 9 nucleotides match TRBD1. Germline CDR1 and CDR2: MNHEY and SMNVEV (reference sequence). The CDR3 has 14 residues. Trimming at V came to 5 bases and at J to 5 bases, leaving 4 bases not matched to a gene. The sequenced part of the CDR3 DNA is TGTGCCAGCAGTCACGACAGGGGGGATCAGCCC. Its translation is CASSHDRGDQP. The entire CDR3 protein reads CASSHDRGDQPQHF.

On this clone: Read data end 3 residues before the CDR3 end; the end is taken from the germline J gene. This sequence joins TRBV7-3 and TRBJ2-2; TRBD1 agrees at 8 bases. CDR1 is SGHTA and CDR2 is FQGTGA in the germline V gene. The CDR3 has 15 amino acids. V shed 5 bases, J shed 1 base, and the junction held 3 bases outside the gene matches. CDR3 region: CASSPGTGNTGELFF. The part of the CDR3 DNA that was read is TGTGCCAGCAGCCCCGGGACAGGGAACACCGGGGAG. Combining the CDR3 with reference TRBV7-3 and TRBJ2-2 gives the whole variable domain GAGVSQTPSNKVTEKGKYVELRCDPISGHTALYWYRQSLGQGPEFLIYFQGTGAADDSGLPNDRFFAVRPEGSVSTLKIQRTERGDSAVYLCASSPGTGNTGELFFGEGSRLTVL.

Remarks on this clone: The read comes to an end 3 residues before the CDR3 does, leaving the germline J gene to fill in the end. The chain links TRBV7-6 to TRBJ2-2; D uncertain. Germline V CDR1 and CDR2: SGHVS, FNYEAQ. V lost 3 bases, J lost 1 base, and 6 bases lay in between. CDR3 length: 14 amino acids. The CDR3 here is CASSLSGNTGELFF. The part of the CDR3 DNA that was read is TGTGCCAGCAGCTTGTCGGGGAACACCGGGGAG. The variable domain in full, completed from reference TRBV7-6 and TRBJ2-2, reads GAGVSQSPRYKVTKRGQDVALRCDPISGHVSLYWYRQALGQGPEFLTYFNYEAQQDKSGLPNDRFSAERPEGSISTLTIQRTEQRDSAMYRCASSLSGNTGELFFGEGSRLTVL.

On this clone: Sequencing ends 3 residues short of the CDR3 end; the germline J gene provides the rest. The V and J genes are TRBV12-3 or TRBV12-4 and TRBJ1-1; 7 bases are shared with TRBD1. This CDR3 comprises 14 residues. With 5 bases clipped from V and 4 bases from J, the junction kept 7 bases outside the gene matches. The CDR3 is CASSLPGTATEAFF. The sequenced part of the CDR3 DNA is TGTGCCAGCAGTCTCCCTGGGACAGCCACTGAA.

With regard to this clone: The sequence runs out 3 residues before the end of the CDR3; the remainder is reconstructed from the germline J gene. This rearrangement joins TRBV29-1 to TRBJ2-5; TRBD2 matches 12 bases. CDR1 is SQVTM, CDR2 ANQGSEA, per germline. V shed 6 bases and J 5 bases; nucleotides not matched to a gene: 13. The CDR3 extends over 16 amino acids. CDR3 protein: CSVVKGLAGGIETQYF. Incomplete CDR3 DNA: TGCAGCGTCGTAAAAGGGCTAGCGGGAGGGATTGAGACC.

As concerns this clone: The observed sequence ends 3 residues before the CDR3 terminus, with the missing tail filled in from the germline J gene. The gene calls are TRBV19 and TRBJ2-7; 9 bases fit TRBD1. The germline V gene has CDR1 LNHDA and CDR2 SQIVND (reference sequence). The CDR3 extends over 13 amino acids. V dropped 6 bases and J dropped 3; count of bases not matched to a gene: 3. CDR3: CASRRTGDYEQYF. CDR3 DNA, as far as it was read: TGTGCCAGTAGAAGGACAGGGGACTACGAG.

Worth noting for this clone: The CDR3 end falls 3 residues outside the read, so it is completed with the germline J gene. The V call is TRBV14, the J call TRBJ1-2; 9 bases fit TRBD1. Losses at the gene ends were 4 bases for V and 5 bases for J; bases not matched to a gene: 2. The CDR3 runs to 13 residues. Germline loops: CDR1 SGHDN, CDR2 FVKESK. CDR3 bases read: TGTGCCAGCAGCCCTGGGACAGGGTATGGC. Translation gives CASSPGTGYG. The full CDR3 is CASSPGTGYGYTF.